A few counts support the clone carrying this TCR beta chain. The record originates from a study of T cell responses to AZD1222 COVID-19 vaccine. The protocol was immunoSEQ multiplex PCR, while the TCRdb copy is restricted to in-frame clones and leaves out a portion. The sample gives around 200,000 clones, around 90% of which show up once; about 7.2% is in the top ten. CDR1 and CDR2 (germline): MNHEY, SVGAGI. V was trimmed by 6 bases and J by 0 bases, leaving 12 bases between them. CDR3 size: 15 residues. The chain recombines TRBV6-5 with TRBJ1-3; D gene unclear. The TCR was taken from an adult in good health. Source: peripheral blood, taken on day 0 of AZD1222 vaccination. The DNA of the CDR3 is TGTGCCAGCAGCAACCTCCCAGTCTCTGGAAACACCATATATTTT. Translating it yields CASSNLPVSGNTIYF.